The source of this TCR beta chain is a study of CXCR3-negative and CXCR3-positive naive CD8 T cells. Study at large: Libraries each contributed about 1.5 +/- 0.3 million TRB reads, for roughly 130 million in total. Study observations and caveats: Naive cells positive for CXCR3 carried more hydrophobic TRB CDR3s than CXCR3-negative ones. Expression of CXCR3 was partially reduced after cryopreservation, and fresh PBMCs were used in most assays. Similar TRBV-TRBJ usage characterized naive CXCR3-negative and CXCR3-positive cells; memory cells differed. Comparably high diversity marked both naive subsets, whereas memory CD8+ cells had much lower diversity.

CDR3 size: 16 residues. Germline V lookup: CDR1 MDHEN, CDR2 SYDVKM. A note on this clonotype: Antigen unknown.

The method, 5' RACE with UMI labels, was used to prepare the TRB cDNA libraries. Each CDR3 protein gets one entry in TCRdb, which reprocessed the 5' RACE reads and gives no DNA. Found here are 85,000 to 120,000 distinct CDR3 sequences; the top ten clones hold more than 0.3%. The source material was naive CXCR3+ CD8+ T cells from blood. Indicated subset: CD45RO-CCR7+CD27+CD95- naive CD8+ T cells expressing CXCR3 (TNR3+). The TCR was taken from a human donor in good health. Some clones in this sample may be carry-over from other donors' samples. J is TRBJ2-1 and V is TRBV28; no DNA is available, so the TRBD2 call from TCRdb remains unchecked. CDR3 protein: CASSLPLAGGLDEQFF.